This TCR beta chain was sequenced during a study of blood T cell repertoires in COVID-19. The CDR3 length is 13 residues. The V end was cut by 11 bases, the J end by 7 bases, with 18 bases between. Germline V CDR1 and CDR2: MNHEY, SVGAGI. This table comes from immunoSEQ multiplex PCR, and its TCRdb copy is limited to in-frame clones, with some not included. The sample holds 200,000 to 250,000 clones, 82% seen once. The clonotype comes from a woman older than 75 with acute or convalescent COVID-19. This chain uses TRBV6-5 with TRBJ2-4; possible D gene TRBD1, 5 bases. What was sequenced was peripheral blood. CDR3 coding DNA: TGTGCCTCTCTTGGGGCCGCTCGCAACATTCAGTACTTC. Encoded protein: CASLGAARNIQYF.